This is a list of T cell receptor beta chains from one sample in a study of patients and donors after allogeneic stem cell transplantation. TCRdb redid the calling of the RT-PCR reads with MiXCR, one entry per CDR3 protein. The repertoire holds a few hundred thousand distinct CDR3 sequences, around two fifths seen once, with more than 9% in the top ten. Sequencing was done on a sample of blood, either unsorted or a sorted T cell fraction (not recorded which). The receptors derive from a human donor who was either an allogeneic HSCT recipient or a stem cell or donor lymphocyte infusion donor (not recorded which). It is not recorded whose cells these are; they may come from a transplant donor. The CDR3 runs from the conserved cysteine through the conserved F or W. A D gene is named only where the DNA matches it firmly. The size of a clone is reported for some rows only, either as once, few or many, or as a class for expanded clones.

d_call: TRBD2
clone_size: few
j_call: TRBJ2-2
v_call: TRBV7-2
cdr3_aa: CASSWRELAANTGELFF
cdr3_nt: TGTGCCAGCAGCTGGCGAGAACTAGCGGCGAACACCGGGGAGCTGTTTTTT

d_call: NA
clone_size: few
j_call: TRBJ2-2
v_call: TRBV18
cdr3_aa: CASSPNTGELFF
cdr3_nt: TGTGCCAGCTCACCCAACACCGGGGAGCTGTTTTTT

d_call: TRBD1
clone_size: NA
j_call: TRBJ2-1
v_call: TRBV2
cdr3_aa: CASRLQGAWGNEQFF
cdr3_nt: TGTGCCAGCAGGCTACAGGGGGCGTGGGGGAATGAGCAGTTCTTC

d_call: NA
clone_size: NA
j_call: TRBJ2-7
v_call: TRBV4-3
cdr3_aa: CASSQDPGIRQYF
cdr3_nt: TGCGCCAGCAGCCAAGATCCCGGAATTCGACAGTACTTC

d_call: NA
clone_size: many
j_call: TRBJ2-5
v_call: TRBV29-1
cdr3_aa: CSVQPGPIRHF
cdr3_nt: TGCAGCGTCCAGCCGGGACCGATAAGGCACTTC

d_call: NA
clone_size: few
j_call: TRBJ2-5
v_call: TRBV3-1
cdr3_aa: CASRGTEKTQYF
cdr3_nt: TGTGCCAGCAGAGGGACCGAAAAGACCCAGTACTTC

d_call: TRBD1
clone_size: NA
j_call: TRBJ2-7
v_call: TRBV20-1
cdr3_aa: CSARPPQGTPNPYEQYF
cdr3_nt: TGCAGTGCTAGACCCCCACAGGGGACCCCCAACCCCTACGAGCAGTACTTC

d_call: NA
clone_size: few
j_call: TRBJ1-2
v_call: TRBV28
cdr3_aa: CASRGGSLGYTF
cdr3_nt: TGTGCCAGCAGGGGAGGGAGCTTGGGCTACACCTTC

d_call: NA
clone_size: NA
j_call: TRBJ2-7
v_call: TRBV5-5
cdr3_aa: CASSLGPGGDYEQYF
cdr3_nt: TGTGCCAGCAGCTTGGGTCCAGGAGGGGATTACGAGCAGTACTTC

d_call: TRBD1
clone_size: NA
j_call: TRBJ2-1
v_call: TRBV24-1
cdr3_aa: CATSDRDRGVHEQFF
cdr3_nt: TGTGCCACCAGTGATAGGGACAGGGGTGTCCATGAGCAGTTCTTC

d_call: NA
clone_size: NA
j_call: TRBJ2-7
v_call: TRBV5-1
cdr3_aa: CASSPKGQTTYEQYF
cdr3_nt: TGCGCCAGCAGCCCGAAGGGCCAGACCACCTACGAGCAGTACTTC

d_call: NA
clone_size: few
j_call: TRBJ1-1
v_call: TRBV18
cdr3_aa: CASSPSVNTEAFF
cdr3_nt: TGTGCCAGCTCACCATCAGTGAACACTGAAGCTTTCTTT

d_call: TRBD1
clone_size: NA
j_call: TRBJ1-5
v_call: TRBV12-3/TRBV12-4
cdr3_aa: CASRTGQGAEPQHF
cdr3_nt: TGTGCCAGCAGAACAGGACAGGGGGCTGAGCCCCAGCATTTT

d_call: NA
clone_size: NA
j_call: TRBJ2-3
v_call: TRBV7-3
cdr3_aa: CASSLGGPRDTQYF
cdr3_nt: TGTGCCAGCAGCTTGGGCGGACCTAGGGATACGCAGTATTTT

d_call: NA
clone_size: few
j_call: TRBJ1-5
v_call: TRBV10-3
cdr3_aa: CAIGEYSNQPQHF
cdr3_nt: TGTGCCATCGGGGAGTATAGCAATCAGCCCCAGCATTTT

d_call: NA
clone_size: NA
j_call: TRBJ2-7
v_call: TRBV19
cdr3_aa: CASRRLHRSSYEQYF
cdr3_nt: TGTGCCAGTAGGCGACTACATCGGAGCTCCTACGAGCAGTACTTC

d_call: NA
clone_size: few
j_call: TRBJ1-1
v_call: TRBV15
cdr3_aa: CATSRDRGSNTEAFF
cdr3_nt: TGTGCCACCAGCAGAGATAGAGGCAGCAACACTGAAGCTTTCTTT

d_call: NA
clone_size: NA
j_call: TRBJ1-1
v_call: TRBV30
cdr3_aa: CAWKENTEAFF
cdr3_nt: TGTGCCTGGAAAGAAAACACTGAAGCTTTCTTT

d_call: TRBD2
clone_size: NA
j_call: TRBJ2-5
v_call: TRBV12-5
cdr3_aa: CASGLSFDSSGGSQETQYF
cdr3_nt: TGTGCTAGTGGTTTGTCCTTCGATTCCAGCGGGGGGTCTCAAGAGACCCAGTACTTC

d_call: NA
clone_size: NA
j_call: TRBJ2-1
v_call: TRBV28
cdr3_aa: CASSQGHPFSSYNEQFF
cdr3_nt: TGTGCCAGCAGCCAAGGTCACCCCTTCAGCTCCTACAATGAGCAGTTCTTC

d_call: TRBD1
clone_size: NA
j_call: TRBJ1-3
v_call: TRBV20-1
cdr3_aa: CSASDRGTGNTIYF
cdr3_nt: TGCAGTGCTAGCGACAGGGGGACCGGAAACACCATATATTTT

d_call: NA
clone_size: NA
j_call: TRBJ2-4
v_call: TRBV5-1
cdr3_aa: CASSAGEDIQYF
cdr3_nt: TGCGCCAGCAGCGCGGGCGAGGACATTCAGTACTTC

d_call: NA
clone_size: NA
j_call: TRBJ1-5
v_call: TRBV11-2
cdr3_aa: CASSREKGYSNQPQHF
cdr3_nt: TGTGCCAGCAGCCGCGAGAAAGGATATAGCAATCAGCCCCAGCATTTT

d_call: NA
clone_size: few
j_call: TRBJ1-1
v_call: TRBV29-1
cdr3_aa: CSVQDSPYTEAFF
cdr3_nt: TGCAGCGTTCAAGACAGCCCATACACTGAAGCTTTCTTT

d_call: NA
clone_size: NA
j_call: TRBJ1-1
v_call: TRBV10-2
cdr3_aa: CASSRLGVGTEAFF
cdr3_nt: TGCGCCAGCAGCAGACTTGGGGTGGGCACTGAAGCTTTCTTT

d_call: TRBD1
clone_size: NA
j_call: TRBJ1-6
v_call: TRBV7-3
cdr3_aa: CASSLTGTGGGSPLHF
cdr3_nt: TGTGCCAGCAGCTTAACGGGAACAGGGGGCGGTTCACCCCTCCACTTT

d_call: TRBD1
clone_size: few
j_call: TRBJ2-7
v_call: TRBV12-3/TRBV12-4
cdr3_aa: CASSPRWTGSSYEQYF
cdr3_nt: TGTGCCAGCAGCCCACGTTGGACAGGGAGCTCCTACGAGCAGTACTTC

d_call: NA
clone_size: NA
j_call: TRBJ2-3
v_call: TRBV9
cdr3_aa: CASSVALGTDTQYF
cdr3_nt: TGTGCCAGCAGCGTAGCTCTAGGCACAGATACGCAGTATTTT

d_call: TRBD1
clone_size: NA
j_call: TRBJ1-1
v_call: TRBV29-1
cdr3_aa: CSVEGQGGAEAFF
cdr3_nt: TGCAGCGTTGAAGGACAGGGAGGGGCTGAAGCTTTCTTT

d_call: NA
clone_size: few
j_call: TRBJ1-2
v_call: TRBV29-1
cdr3_aa: CSALGEPRGYTF
cdr3_nt: TGCAGCGCCCTGGGGGAGCCGAGGGGCTACACCTTC

d_call: TRBD2
clone_size: NA
j_call: TRBJ2-1
v_call: TRBV11-2
cdr3_aa: CASSLSGGNEQFF
cdr3_nt: TGTGCCAGCAGCCTTAGCGGGGGAAATGAGCAGTTCTTC

d_call: NA
clone_size: few
j_call: TRBJ1-2
v_call: TRBV7-9
cdr3_aa: CASSLGEQGVGYGYTF
cdr3_nt: TGTGCCAGCAGCTTAGGTGAACAGGGCGTCGGCTATGGCTACACCTTC

d_call: TRBD1
clone_size: NA
j_call: TRBJ1-4
v_call: TRBV7-8
cdr3_aa: CASSLVRAGGNEKLFF
cdr3_nt: TGTGCCAGCAGCTTAGTGAGGGCAGGGGGTAATGAAAAACTGTTTTTT

d_call: NA
clone_size: few
j_call: TRBJ2-7
v_call: TRBV6-6
cdr3_aa: CASKKQGREQYF
cdr3_nt: TGTGCCAGCAAAAAACAGGGTCGGGAGCAGTACTTC

d_call: NA
clone_size: once
j_call: TRBJ2-4
v_call: TRBV20-1
cdr3_aa: CSALTGAKNIQYF
cdr3_nt: TGCAGTGCTTTAACAGGGGCCAAAAACATTCAGTACTTC

d_call: NA
clone_size: few
j_call: TRBJ1-2
v_call: TRBV12-3/TRBV12-4
cdr3_aa: CASSLEDNYGYTF
cdr3_nt: TGTGCCAGCAGTTTAGAAGATAACTATGGCTACACCTTC

d_call: NA
clone_size: few
j_call: TRBJ1-1
v_call: TRBV20-1
cdr3_aa: CSAELRESAEAFF
cdr3_nt: TGCAGTGCTGAACTCAGGGAAAGCGCTGAAGCTTTCTTT

d_call: NA
clone_size: NA
j_call: TRBJ1-1
v_call: TRBV5-6
cdr3_aa: CASSLGTVKVFF
cdr3_nt: TGTGCCAGCAGCTTGGGGACGGTGAAAGTTTTCTTT

d_call: NA
clone_size: NA
j_call: TRBJ1-3
v_call: TRBV5-1
cdr3_aa: CASSLGSPSGNTIYF
cdr3_nt: TGCGCCAGCAGCTTGGGAAGCCCATCTGGAAACACCATATATTTT

d_call: TRBD1
clone_size: NA
j_call: TRBJ1-4
v_call: TRBV20-1
cdr3_aa: CSARKPGQSNEKLFF
cdr3_nt: TGCAGTGCTAGGAAACCGGGACAGTCTAATGAAAAACTGTTTTTT

d_call: NA
clone_size: NA
j_call: TRBJ2-4
v_call: TRBV6-5
cdr3_aa: CASKGLAKNIQYF
cdr3_nt: TGTGCCAGCAAAGGCCTAGCCAAAAACATTCAGTACTTC

d_call: NA
clone_size: NA
j_call: TRBJ2-7
v_call: TRBV12-3/TRBV12-4
cdr3_aa: CASSSRGSGSPYEQYF
cdr3_nt: TGTGCCAGCAGTTCCCGAGGCTCAGGATCTCCCTACGAGCAGTACTTC

d_call: NA
clone_size: NA
j_call: TRBJ1-3
v_call: TRBV6-5
cdr3_aa: CASRYTNTIYF
cdr3_nt: TGTGCCAGCAGGTACACAAACACCATATATTTT

d_call: NA
clone_size: few
j_call: TRBJ2-7
v_call: TRBV20-1
cdr3_aa: CSASSGRAYF
cdr3_nt: TGCAGTGCTAGTAGCGGCAGGGCTTACTTC

d_call: NA
clone_size: NA
j_call: TRBJ1-2
v_call: TRBV20-1
cdr3_aa: CSASLRGYTF
cdr3_nt: TGCAGTGCTAGTCTTCGGGGCTACACCTTC

d_call: TRBD2
clone_size: NA
j_call: TRBJ2-1
v_call: TRBV5-1
cdr3_aa: CASSKVAGGDNEQFF
cdr3_nt: TGCGCCAGCAGCAAGGTAGCGGGGGGAGACAATGAGCAGTTCTTC

d_call: NA
clone_size: NA
j_call: TRBJ1-6
v_call: TRBV6-4
cdr3_aa: CASSEYRGLYNSPLHF
cdr3_nt: TGTGCCAGCAGTGAATATAGGGGCCTCTATAATTCACCCCTCCACTTT

d_call: TRBD1
clone_size: few
j_call: TRBJ1-2
v_call: TRBV29-1
cdr3_aa: CSVDGTGTGYGYTF
cdr3_nt: TGCAGCGTTGATGGGACCGGGACAGGGTATGGCTACACCTTC

d_call: NA
clone_size: NA
j_call: TRBJ2-7
v_call: TRBV10-3
cdr3_aa: CAISVGGVEQYF
cdr3_nt: TGTGCCATCAGTGTTGGAGGGGTCGAGCAGTACTTC

d_call: TRBD2
clone_size: NA
j_call: TRBJ2-3
v_call: TRBV25-1
cdr3_aa: CASSGKRGRTDTQYF
cdr3_nt: TGTGCCAGCAGTGGTAAGCGGGGAAGGACAGATACGCAGTATTTT

d_call: NA
clone_size: NA
j_call: TRBJ2-7
v_call: TRBV29-1
cdr3_aa: CSVPSASGYEQYF
cdr3_nt: TGCAGCGTCCCATCGGCATCCGGCTACGAGCAGTACTTC

d_call: TRBD1
clone_size: NA
j_call: TRBJ1-1
v_call: TRBV12-3/TRBV12-4
cdr3_aa: CASARSGQGVNTEAFF
cdr3_nt: TGTGCCAGCGCCAGATCGGGACAGGGAGTGAACACTGAAGCTTTCTTT

d_call: NA
clone_size: few
j_call: TRBJ2-5
v_call: TRBV12-5
cdr3_aa: CASGPDGGKTQYF
cdr3_nt: TGTGCTAGTGGTCCGGACGGAGGGAAGACCCAGTACTTC

d_call: TRBD1
clone_size: NA
j_call: TRBJ2-1
v_call: TRBV12-3/TRBV12-4
cdr3_aa: CASTTGQGQFF
cdr3_nt: TGTGCCAGCACCACTGGACAGGGGCAGTTCTTC

d_call: NA
clone_size: NA
j_call: TRBJ1-1
v_call: TRBV29-1
cdr3_aa: CSASGTSEAFF
cdr3_nt: TGCAGCGCATCCGGGACATCTGAAGCTTTCTTT

d_call: NA
clone_size: NA
j_call: TRBJ2-7
v_call: TRBV7-9
cdr3_aa: CASSSGPGEQYF
cdr3_nt: TGTGCCAGCAGCTCCGGACCGGGTGAGCAGTACTTC

d_call: NA
clone_size: NA
j_call: TRBJ2-3
v_call: TRBV28
cdr3_aa: CASSLSRGHTDTQYF
cdr3_nt: TGTGCCAGCAGTTTATCCCGCGGGCACACAGATACGCAGTATTTT

d_call: TRBD1
clone_size: NA
j_call: TRBJ1-6
v_call: TRBV5-1
cdr3_aa: CASSSPDRDFNSPLHF
cdr3_nt: TGCGCCAGCAGCTCCCCGGACAGGGACTTTAATTCACCCCTCCACTTT

d_call: NA
clone_size: few
j_call: TRBJ1-3
v_call: TRBV6-6
cdr3_aa: CASSSSQGGTGNTIYF
cdr3_nt: TGTGCCAGCAGTTCCTCTCAGGGAGGCACTGGAAACACCATATATTTT